This T cell receptor (beta chain) was sequenced during a study of blood T cell repertoires in COVID-19. About the research overall: Researchers got acute and convalescent COVID-19 samples from the United States, Italy and Spain. From T cells, B-cell-depleted T cells, or PBMCs came the material, which was cDNA or gDNA.

The authors' processing: Nucleated cell number was recorded as an estimate derived from reference gene primer amplification. Profiling relied on immunoSEQ multiplex PCR, and the TCRdb table lists in-frame clones only, not all of them. V, J and clone size derive from that table, while D and trimming were established from the DNA sequence. The top ten clones hold roughly 2.6% of a sample with under 250,000 clones, approximately 90% of them seen once. The CDR3 is 15 amino acids. Germline V gene lookup returns CDR1 SGHAT and CDR2 FQNNGV. With 2 bases clipped from V and 3 bases from J, the junction kept 5 bases outside the gene matches.

The receptor was derived from a woman in her twenties or thirties with acute COVID-19. The material sequenced was PBMCs or T cells enriched from blood (not recorded which). The chain joins TRBV11-2 to TRBJ2-5, with TRBD1 matching 8 bases. The CDR3 nucleotides are TGTGCCAGCAGCTTACGACCGACAGGGGAAGAGACCCAGTACTTC. It is translated as CASSLRPTGEETQYF.